These T cell receptor beta chains were read from a single sample in a study of CD8 T cells in ankylosing spondylitis. In TCRdb, the 5' RACE reads were re-called with MiXCR into one record per CDR3 protein. The table shows around 94,000 distinct CDR3 sequences, with roughly 9% occurring only once. Source material: blood, either unsorted or a sorted T cell fraction (not recorded which). Receptors originate from a male donor with ankylosing spondylitis. CDR3s include the opening cysteine and the closing phenylalanine or tryptophan. The order of the fields is D gene, J gene, clone size, V gene, CDR3 protein, CDR3 DNA. A D gene is named only where the DNA matches it firmly. Clone sizes are given selectively: once, few, many, or a class where the clone is expanded.

D gene: TRBD2; J gene: TRBJ2-5; clone size: NA; V gene: TRBV11-2; CDR3 protein: CASGSGGDALGETQYF; CDR3 DNA: TGTGCCAGCGGCTCGGGGGGGGACGCCCTCGGTGAAACCCAGTACTTC
D gene: NA; J gene: TRBJ2-3; clone size: few; V gene: TRBV2; CDR3 protein: CASSVGPEVFGTDTQYF; CDR3 DNA: TGTGCCAGCAGTGTCGGGCCAGAAGTGTTCGGCACAGATACGCAGTATTTT
D gene: NA; J gene: TRBJ1-3; clone size: NA; V gene: TRBV29-1; CDR3 protein: CSVLTGSGNTIYF; CDR3 DNA: TGCAGCGTCCTGACAGGCTCTGGAAACACCATATATTTT
D gene: TRBD1; J gene: TRBJ2-7; clone size: many; V gene: TRBV7-9; CDR3 protein: CASTTGGSYEQYF; CDR3 DNA: TGTGCCAGCACAACAGGGGGCTCCTACGAGCAGTACTTC
D gene: TRBD2; J gene: TRBJ2-7; clone size: few; V gene: TRBV14; CDR3 protein: CASSQDFTRSLTSGDVSYEQYF; CDR3 DNA: TGTGCCAGCAGCCAAGATTTTACACGGTCCCTGACTAGCGGGGATGTCTCCTACGAGCAGTACTTC
D gene: TRBD2; J gene: TRBJ2-5; clone size: NA; V gene: TRBV7-8; CDR3 protein: CASSPEASGRETQYF; CDR3 DNA: TGTGCCAGCAGCCCAGAGGCTAGCGGGAGAGAGACCCAGTACTTC
D gene: TRBD1; J gene: TRBJ1-4; clone size: many; V gene: TRBV2; CDR3 protein: CASSALAGGEDEKLFF; CDR3 DNA: TGTGCCAGCAGTGCGTTGGCAGGGGGCGAAGATGAAAAACTGTTTTTT
D gene: TRBD2; J gene: TRBJ2-1; clone size: NA; V gene: TRBV11-2; CDR3 protein: CASSLTTSGPPAYNEQFF; CDR3 DNA: TGTGCCAGCAGCTTAACCACTAGCGGTCCACCCGCCTACAATGAGCAGTTCTTC
D gene: NA; J gene: TRBJ2-1; clone size: NA; V gene: TRBV7-9; CDR3 protein: CASSLLRPRGNEQFF; CDR3 DNA: TGTGCCAGCAGCTTACTCCGGCCCCGGGGTAATGAGCAGTTCTTC
D gene: TRBD1; J gene: TRBJ2-5; clone size: NA; V gene: TRBV20-1; CDR3 protein: CCARDWVSGQGAETQYF; CDR3 DNA: TGCTGTGCTAGAGATTGGGTCTCCGGACAGGGGGCTGAGACCCAGTACTTC
D gene: NA; J gene: TRBJ1-2; clone size: NA; V gene: TRBV30; CDR3 protein: CAWDKGVGYTF; CDR3 DNA: TGTGCCTGGGATAAGGGCGTTGGCTACACCTTC
D gene: NA; J gene: TRBJ2-2; clone size: NA; V gene: TRBV11-2; CDR3 protein: CASSEMTRRAAYTGELFF; CDR3 DNA: TGTGCCAGCAGCGAGATGACCAGGCGGGCGGCATACACCGGGGAGCTGTTTTTT
D gene: NA; J gene: TRBJ2-2; clone size: many; V gene: TRBV7-8; CDR3 protein: CASSLVMNRAPGELFF; CDR3 DNA: TGTGCCAGCAGCTTAGTAATGAACAGGGCTCCCGGGGAGCTGTTTTTT
D gene: NA; J gene: TRBJ2-3; clone size: many; V gene: TRBV7-2; CDR3 protein: CASRAGSTDTQYF; CDR3 DNA: TGTGCCAGCAGGGCGGGGAGCACAGATACGCAGTATTTT
D gene: NA; J gene: TRBJ2-7; clone size: few; V gene: TRBV28; CDR3 protein: CASSFRRDEQYF; CDR3 DNA: TGTGCCAGCAGTTTCAGGCGGGACGAGCAGTACTTC
D gene: NA; J gene: TRBJ2-1; clone size: few; V gene: TRBV3-1; CDR3 protein: CASSQDKGNEQFF; CDR3 DNA: TGTGCCAGCAGCCAAGATAAGGGCAATGAGCAGTTCTTC
D gene: TRBD2; J gene: TRBJ2-1; clone size: NA; V gene: TRBV7-6; CDR3 protein: CASSLEREGYNEQFF; CDR3 DNA: TGTGCCAGCAGCTTAGAGCGGGAGGGCTACAATGAGCAGTTCTTC
D gene: TRBD2; J gene: TRBJ2-2; clone size: many; V gene: TRBV7-8; CDR3 protein: CASSFTSGVTNTGELFF; CDR3 DNA: TGTGCCAGCAGCTTTACTAGCGGGGTGACGAACACCGGGGAGCTGTTTTTT
D gene: NA; J gene: TRBJ2-1; clone size: many; V gene: TRBV11-2; CDR3 protein: CASSLGGIPYNEQFF; CDR3 DNA: TGTGCCAGCAGCTTAGGGGGGATACCCTACAATGAGCAGTTCTTC
D gene: NA; J gene: TRBJ2-1; clone size: many; V gene: TRBV5-1; CDR3 protein: CASSLDGQPNHEQFF; CDR3 DNA: TGCGCCAGCAGCTTGGATGGACAGCCGAATCATGAGCAGTTCTTC
D gene: NA; J gene: TRBJ2-7; clone size: many; V gene: TRBV11-2; CDR3 protein: CASRGLDYEQYF; CDR3 DNA: TGTGCCAGCAGGGGACTGGACTACGAGCAGTACTTC
D gene: TRBD1; J gene: TRBJ1-6; clone size: NA; V gene: TRBV5-6; CDR3 protein: CASSFGTGGSNSPLHF; CDR3 DNA: TGTGCCAGCAGCTTTGGGACAGGGGGCTCCAATTCACCCCTCCACTTT
D gene: NA; J gene: TRBJ2-5; clone size: NA; V gene: TRBV11-3; CDR3 protein: CASSLAGYEETQYF; CDR3 DNA: TGTGCCAGCAGCTTAGCAGGATACGAAGAGACCCAGTACTTC
D gene: TRBD2; J gene: TRBJ2-3; clone size: NA; V gene: TRBV12-3/TRBV12-4; CDR3 protein: CASGSGLAGSTDTQYF; CDR3 DNA: TGTGCCAGCGGCTCAGGACTAGCGGGGAGCACAGATACGCAGTATTTT
D gene: TRBD1; J gene: TRBJ2-2; clone size: many; V gene: TRBV12-3/TRBV12-4; CDR3 protein: CASSLGTVIDGELFF; CDR3 DNA: TGTGCCAGCAGCTTGGGGACAGTGATAGACGGGGAGCTGTTTTTT
D gene: NA; J gene: TRBJ1-4; clone size: many; V gene: TRBV7-9; CDR3 protein: CASSTDREYEKLFF; CDR3 DNA: TGTGCCAGCAGCACGGACAGAGAATATGAAAAACTGTTTTTT
D gene: NA; J gene: TRBJ1-1; clone size: few; V gene: TRBV19; CDR3 protein: CASSIRLPNTEAFF; CDR3 DNA: TGTGCCAGTAGTATACGCCTGCCGAACACTGAAGCTTTCTTT
D gene: TRBD1; J gene: TRBJ1-5; clone size: NA; V gene: TRBV11-2; CDR3 protein: CASSLSQGAGQPQHF; CDR3 DNA: TGTGCCAGCAGCTTATCCCAGGGGGCTGGTCAGCCCCAGCATTTT
D gene: TRBD2; J gene: TRBJ2-3; clone size: few; V gene: TRBV9; CDR3 protein: CASSPAGLAGDRYF; CDR3 DNA: TGTGCCAGCAGCCCGGCGGGGCTAGCGGGAGACAGGTATTTT
D gene: NA; J gene: TRBJ2-1; clone size: many; V gene: TRBV7-9; CDR3 protein: CASIGVDLSFF; CDR3 DNA: TGTGCCAGCATCGGAGTAGATTTGTCGTTCTTC
D gene: TRBD1; J gene: TRBJ2-1; clone size: many; V gene: TRBV11-2; CDR3 protein: CASSPSRGLYNEQFF; CDR3 DNA: TGTGCCAGCAGCCCATCGAGGGGGCTCTACAATGAGCAGTTCTTC